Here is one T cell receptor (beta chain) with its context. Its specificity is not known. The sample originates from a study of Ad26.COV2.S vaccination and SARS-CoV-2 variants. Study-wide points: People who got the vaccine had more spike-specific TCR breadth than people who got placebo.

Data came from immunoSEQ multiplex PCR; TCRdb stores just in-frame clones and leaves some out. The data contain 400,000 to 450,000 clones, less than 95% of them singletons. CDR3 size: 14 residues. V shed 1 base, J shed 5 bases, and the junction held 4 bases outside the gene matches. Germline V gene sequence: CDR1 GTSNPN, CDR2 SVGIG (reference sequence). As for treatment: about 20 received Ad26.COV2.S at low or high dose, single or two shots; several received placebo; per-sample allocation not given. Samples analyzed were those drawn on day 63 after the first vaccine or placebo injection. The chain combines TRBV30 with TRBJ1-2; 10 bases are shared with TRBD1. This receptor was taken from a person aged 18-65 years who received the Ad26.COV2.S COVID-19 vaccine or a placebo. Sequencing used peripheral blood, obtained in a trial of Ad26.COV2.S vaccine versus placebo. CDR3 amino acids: CAWSATGGAYGYTF. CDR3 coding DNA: TGTGCCTGGAGTGCGACAGGGGGCGCGTATGGCTACACCTTC.